This TCR beta chain comes out of a study of blood T cell repertoires in COVID-19. Germline CDR1 is SGHRS and CDR2 is YFSETQ. V was clipped by 0 bases and J by 2 bases, with 18 bases between them. This CDR3 is built from 18 residues. Original data processing: The assay estimated nucleated cells by amplifying reference gene primers. Assay: immunoSEQ multiplex PCR; the TCRdb copy retains only in-frame clones and omits some. That table furnishes V, J and clone size, whereas the DNA furnished D and trimming. This sample has roughly 120,000 clones; approximately 82% occur once, and the top ten carry 3.8%. The V and J genes are TRBV5-1 and TRBJ1-3, with unresolved D. The sample was peripheral blood. The sequence was collected from a woman over 75 with acute or convalescent COVID-19. DNA of the CDR3: TGCGCCAGCAGCTTGGCACCTCCGGGTATCGGAACTGGAAACACCATATATTTT. It encodes CASSLAPPGIGTGNTIYF. Filled out from reference TRBV5-1 and TRBJ1-3, the complete variable domain reads KAGVTQTPRYLIKTRGQQVTLSCSPISGHRSVSWYQQTPGQGLQFLFEYFSETQRNKGNFPGRFSGRQFSNSRSEMNVSTLELGDSALYLCASSLAPPGIGTGNTIYFGEGSWLTVV.